The rows below give T cell receptor beta chains drawn from one sample of a study of blood T cell repertoires in COVID-19. Clones were read by immunoSEQ multiplex PCR, and TCRdb kept only the in-frame ones, dropping some. The repertoire consists of 200,000 to 250,000 clones, with 90% occurring once and the leading ten covering over 1%. Sequenced: PBMCs or T cells enriched from blood (not recorded which). The receptors here all came from a young man who had recovered from COVID-19. The CDR3 runs from the conserved cysteine through the conserved F or W. Each record gives: J gene, clone size, D gene, V gene, CDR3 protein, CDR3 DNA. D genes are given only for firm matches. A clone size is listed for some rows: how often the clone was seen (once, few, many), or a class if it is expanded.

j_gene: TRBJ2-7
abundance: .
d_gene: TRBD2
v_gene: TRBV19
CDR3aa: CASSPSGTLYEQYF
CDR3nt: TGTGCCAGTAGTCCCAGCGGGACCCTCTACGAGCAGTACTTC

j_gene: TRBJ1-1
abundance: few
d_gene: .
v_gene: TRBV10-1
CDR3aa: CASSESPGSDTEAFF
CDR3nt: TGCGCCAGCAGTGAGTCTCCAGGTTCGGACACTGAAGCTTTCTTT

j_gene: TRBJ2-3
abundance: .
d_gene: TRBD1
v_gene: TRBV7-2
CDR3aa: CASSPRDRGYISTDTQYF
CDR3nt: TGTGCCAGCAGCCCCCGGGACAGGGGCTACATTAGCACAGATACGCAGTATTTT

j_gene: TRBJ1-4
abundance: once
d_gene: TRBD1
v_gene: TRBV5-5
CDR3aa: CASSRMPGGTNEKLFF
CDR3nt: TGTGCCAGCAGTCGTATGCCAGGGGGAACTAATGAAAAACTGTTTTTT

j_gene: TRBJ2-1
abundance: .
d_gene: TRBD2
v_gene: TRBV7-2
CDR3aa: CASSLMVAGAGEQFF
CDR3nt: TGTGCCAGCAGCTTAATGGTGGCGGGAGCAGGTGAGCAGTTCTTC

j_gene: TRBJ1-6
abundance: .
d_gene: .
v_gene: TRBV5-8
CDR3aa: CASSSLGVKNSPLHF
CDR3nt: TGTGCCAGCAGCTCCCTCGGGGTGAAGAATTCACCCCTCCACTTT

j_gene: TRBJ1-2
abundance: few
d_gene: TRBD1
v_gene: TRBV7-9
CDR3aa: CASSLADRGSYGYTF
CDR3nt: TGTGCCAGCAGCTTAGCGGACAGGGGCTCGTATGGCTACACCTTC

j_gene: TRBJ2-5
abundance: .
d_gene: .
v_gene: TRBV7-2
CDR3aa: CASIWGDNYQETQYF
CDR3nt: TGTGCCAGCATCTGGGGGGATAACTACCAAGAGACCCAGTACTTC

j_gene: TRBJ1-5
abundance: .
d_gene: .
v_gene: TRBV7-9
CDR3aa: CASSPGQFNQPQHF
CDR3nt: TGTGCCAGCAGCCCCGGACAGTTTAATCAGCCCCAGCATTTT

j_gene: TRBJ2-2
abundance: .
d_gene: TRBD1
v_gene: TRBV6-2/TRBV6-3
CDR3aa: CASSGPFLGQGLNTGELFF
CDR3nt: TGTGCCAGCAGCGGACCTTTTCTAGGACAGGGGTTAAACACCGGGGAGCTGTTTTTT

j_gene: TRBJ2-1
abundance: .
d_gene: .
v_gene: TRBV6-5
CDR3aa: CASSYSAREYNEQFF
CDR3nt: TGTGCCAGCAGTTACTCGGCCAGGGAATACAATGAGCAGTTCTTC

j_gene: TRBJ1-5
abundance: .
d_gene: TRBD1
v_gene: TRBV5-1
CDR3aa: CASSSQGDQPQHF
CDR3nt: TGCGCCAGCAGCTCACAGGGGGATCAGCCCCAGCATTTT

j_gene: TRBJ2-7
abundance: few
d_gene: TRBD2
v_gene: TRBV5-1
CDR3aa: CASSLVIGTSGTSSYEQYF
CDR3nt: TGCGCCAGCAGCTTGGTAATCGGGACTAGCGGGACGAGCTCCTACGAGCAGTACTTC

j_gene: TRBJ1-1
abundance: .
d_gene: .
v_gene: TRBV28
CDR3aa: CASSRIPRVEAFF
CDR3nt: TGTGCCAGCAGCAGAATACCGAGGGTAGAAGCTTTCTTT

j_gene: TRBJ1-4
abundance: .
d_gene: .
v_gene: TRBV4-1
CDR3aa: CASSQETALNEKLFF
CDR3nt: TGCGCCAGCAGCCAAGAGACAGCGCTGAATGAAAAACTGTTTTTT

j_gene: TRBJ1-3
abundance: .
d_gene: TRBD1
v_gene: TRBV7-2
CDR3aa: CASSLGGQATQGQVGYF
CDR3nt: TGTGCCAGCAGCTTAGGGGGACAGGCGACACAGGGGCAGGTTGGGTATTTT

j_gene: TRBJ1-5
abundance: .
d_gene: TRBD1
v_gene: TRBV6-5
CDR3aa: CASSYEQGSNQPQHF
CDR3nt: TGTGCCAGCAGTTACGAACAGGGGAGCAATCAGCCCCAGCATTTT